Sequencing of this TCR beta chain was carried out in a study of shared clonotypes between healthy human individuals (TCRdb year 2020). In terms of the full investigation: The cohort included three men and a couple of women between 18 and 49 years of age. To estimate repertoire size and how much clonotypes are shared between individuals, the study performed deep sequencing of blood TCR repertoires from about five healthy adults. Per donor, leukapheresis produced somewhere between about 0.9 and 9 billion PBMCs. To increase sequencing depth and limit assay-specific biases, TCR repertoire library preparation and sequencing were carried out by different laboratories using diverse techniques. For each donor, three plates each were used for CD4 naive and CD4 memory, two plates were used for CD8 naive, and one plate was used for CD8 memory.

CD8 naive samples were CD45RO-negative cells positively selected for CCR7, giving a CD45RA+CCR7+ population that excluded TemRA cells. Donors were healthy HIV-negative adults with no recently reported acute infections or vaccinations. Every donor was a Caucasian adult residing in Nashville, Tennessee, USA. Blood was collected by leukapheresis, and PBMCs were isolated by Ficoll-Histopaque density gradient centrifugation and then cryopreserved in liquid nitrogen vapor phase. Purity and quantity of every magnetically sorted T cell population were checked by analytical flow cytometry. Each sorted fraction had its genomic DNA isolated and then quantified by UV absorbance on a Nanodrop 2000c. Using the deep immunoSEQ assay, multiplex PCR amplified TCR CDR3 regions from genomic DNA. For each cell subset, the extracted genomic DNA was distributed evenly across all wells of several immunoSEQ 96-well plates, and each plate served as one replicate. Each replicate PCR for sorted subsets received roughly 0.2 ug genomic DNA, equal to 28,000 or so T cell genomes. Purified libraries were measured with a Qubit 3.0 fluorometer, size-checked on a Bioanalyzer 2100, and measured again with the KAPA Library Quantification kit. Each immunoSEQ 96-well plate was sequenced on its own single-read 150-cycle Illumina NextSeq 550 flow cell. Regarding the original processing steps: The immunoSEQ output contained only junctional sequences without quality scores, so filtering could not match that applied to full-length reads. To assign V/J genes and CDR3, sequences were annotated using PyIR, a Python wrapper for IgBLAST v1.9, with IMGT germline references. Any read was removed if the V/J assignment was weak (E-value above 1e-6), the CDR3 was missing, or the read contained stop codons, out-of-frame junctions, or ambiguous translated residues. V3J clonotypes were defined by identical inferred V gene, J gene, and CDR3 amino acid sequence. Percentage overlap between repertoires was computed as shared unique clonotypes divided by the size of the smaller repertoire. RTK rarefaction, the Chao1 estimator, and Recon v2.1 estimates of unobserved clonotypes were used to assess repertoire richness. For all TCRbeta clonotypes obtained by the gDNA method from a few donors, generation probabilities were computed with OLGA. The table was pulled from immuneACCESS by TCRdb, which kept in-frame rearrangements only. Such tables lose some clones; where checked, under half of the loss comes from unresolved V genes, and the rest has no known cause. V and J calls and clone size come straight from that table; D and trimming were deduced from the DNA. In all, the sample holds some 2.1 million clones, and 93% of those were seen once. Around 1.8% of the sample rests with the top ten.

A distance of 17 bases separates the germline ends of V and J, which lose 6 bases and 2 bases respectively. The CDR3 spans 16 residues, from the cysteine through the phenylalanine. Only the CDR3 part of the read is kept: 48 bases, read in frame from the first base. Looking up the germline V gene yields CDR1 SGHNT and CDR2 YENEEA. General conclusions and limits of the study: Sampling was restricted to blood, and TCR repertoires in tissues likely differ from the TCR repertoires found in blood. Even with the large sequencing depth, rarefaction of the sorted-subset datasets indicated that sequencing was incomplete. The genetic and exposure-history diversity represented was limited by the small number of donors. Higher generation probabilities were observed for clonotypes shared by all four sorted-subset donors than for non-shared clonotypes. Pairwise subsampling led to the expectation that sequencing depth would affect the degree of clonotype sharing among donors. Naive subsets generally had larger estimated clonotype richness than memory subsets. Sharing across a handful of donors was observed for about 5% of naive CD4, under 4% of naive CD8, over 2% of memory CD4, and around 0.4% of memory CD8 clonotypes.

Points on this clone: It lacks a known antigen. Per-nucleotide qualities are absent, and no much larger clonotype sits a single base away.

The V gene is TRBV11-3 and the J gene is TRBJ2-4, and TRBD1 may be the D gene, going by 6 matching bases. The sample comprised naive CD8+ T cells from PBMCs. The sample's cell subset or site label, decoded: CD45RA+CCR7+. The receptor was derived from a man younger than 35 in good health. Some clones in this sample may be carry-over from other donors' samples. Here the CDR3 is given as CASRFRQGGPKNIQYF. At the DNA level, the sequence is TGTGCCAGCAGATTCCGACAAGGGGGACCCAAAAACATTCAGTACTTC.